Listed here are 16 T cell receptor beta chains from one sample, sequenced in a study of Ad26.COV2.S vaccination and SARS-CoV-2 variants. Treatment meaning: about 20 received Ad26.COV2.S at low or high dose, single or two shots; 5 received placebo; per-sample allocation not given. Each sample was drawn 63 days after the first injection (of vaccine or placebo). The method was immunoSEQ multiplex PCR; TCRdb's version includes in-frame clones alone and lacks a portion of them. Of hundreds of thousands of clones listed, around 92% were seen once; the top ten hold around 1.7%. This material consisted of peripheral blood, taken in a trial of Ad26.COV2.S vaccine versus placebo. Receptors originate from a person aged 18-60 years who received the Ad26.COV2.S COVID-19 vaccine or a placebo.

This CDR3 reads CASSTWTGGINEQFF. The CDR3 DNA reads TGTGCCAGTAGTACCTGGACAGGGGGGATAAATGAGCAGTTCTTC. The chain combines TRBV19 with TRBJ2-1, with 10 bases aligning to TRBD1. Germline CDR1 reads LNHDA; CDR2 reads SQIVND (reference sequence). The length of the CDR3 is 15 residues. V trimming: 4 bases; J trimming: 7 bases; junction bases outside the gene matches: 7.

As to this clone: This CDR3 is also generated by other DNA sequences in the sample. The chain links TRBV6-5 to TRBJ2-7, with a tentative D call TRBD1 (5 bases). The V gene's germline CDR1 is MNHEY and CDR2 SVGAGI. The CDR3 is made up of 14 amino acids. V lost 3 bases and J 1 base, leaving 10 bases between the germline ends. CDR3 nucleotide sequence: TGTGCCAGCAGTTATTTGCAGGGTTCCTACGAGCAGTACTTC. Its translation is CASSYLQGSYEQYF.

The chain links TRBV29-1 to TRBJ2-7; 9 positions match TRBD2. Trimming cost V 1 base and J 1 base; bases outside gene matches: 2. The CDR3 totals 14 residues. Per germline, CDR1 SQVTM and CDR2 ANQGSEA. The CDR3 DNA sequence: TGCAGCGTTGAAGTAGCGGGGGTTTCCTACGAGCAGTACTTC. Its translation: CSVEVAGVSYEQYF.

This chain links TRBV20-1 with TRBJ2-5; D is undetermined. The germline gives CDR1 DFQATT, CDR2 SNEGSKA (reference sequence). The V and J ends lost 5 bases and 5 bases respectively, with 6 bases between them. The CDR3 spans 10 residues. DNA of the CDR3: TGCAGTGCTCAAGCTGAGACCCAGTACTTC. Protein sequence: CSAQAETQYF.

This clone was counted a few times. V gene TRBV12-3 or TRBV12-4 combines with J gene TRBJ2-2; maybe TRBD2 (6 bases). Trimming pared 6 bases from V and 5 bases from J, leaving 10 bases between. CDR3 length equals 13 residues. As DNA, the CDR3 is TGTGCCAGCAGACTAGCCCGGACCGGGGAGCTGTTTTTT. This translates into CASRLARTGELFF.

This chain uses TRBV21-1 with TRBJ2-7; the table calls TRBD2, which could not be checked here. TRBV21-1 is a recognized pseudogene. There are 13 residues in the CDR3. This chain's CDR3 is CASRVSEGYEQYF. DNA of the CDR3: TGTGCCAGCAGAGTAAGTGAGGGCTACGAGCAGTACTTC.

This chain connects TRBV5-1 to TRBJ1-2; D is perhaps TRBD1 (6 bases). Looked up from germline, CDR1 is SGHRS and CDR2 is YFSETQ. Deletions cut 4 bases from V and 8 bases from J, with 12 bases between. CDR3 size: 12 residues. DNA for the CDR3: TGCGCCAGCAGCGTGGACAGAGAAGGCTACACCTTC. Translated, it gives CASSVDREGYTF.

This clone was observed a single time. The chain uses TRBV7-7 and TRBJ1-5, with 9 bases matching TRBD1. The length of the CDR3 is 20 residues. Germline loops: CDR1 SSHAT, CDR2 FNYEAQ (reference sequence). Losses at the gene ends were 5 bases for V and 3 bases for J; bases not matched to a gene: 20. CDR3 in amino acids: CASSQRILRTGGPNNQPQHF. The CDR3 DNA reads TGTGCCAGCAGCCAAAGAATACTAAGAACAGGGGGCCCGAACAATCAGCCCCAGCATTTT.

CDR3 protein: CASSLVSSRQTYSNQPQHF. The CDR3, as DNA: TGTGCCAGCAGCTTAGTTTCGTCGAGGCAGACTTATAGCAATCAGCCCCAGCATTTT. This chain connects TRBV7-9 to TRBJ1-5; D is unclear. The CDR3 length is 19 residues. Germline V lookup: CDR1 SEHNR, CDR2 FQNEAQ (reference sequence). V lost 1 base and J lost 0, with 19 bases in between.

This CDR3 reads CASSQDEEGLADTQYF. The CDR3, as DNA: TGCGCCAGCAGCCAAGACGAAGAGGGGTTGGCAGATACGCAGTATTTT. The gene calls are TRBV4-3 and TRBJ2-3; perhaps D is TRBD1 or TRBD2 (5 bases each). From germline, CDR1 is LGHNA and CDR2 YSLEER. CDR3 length equals 16 residues. V lost 0 bases to trimming and J lost 4 bases, with 14 bases between them.

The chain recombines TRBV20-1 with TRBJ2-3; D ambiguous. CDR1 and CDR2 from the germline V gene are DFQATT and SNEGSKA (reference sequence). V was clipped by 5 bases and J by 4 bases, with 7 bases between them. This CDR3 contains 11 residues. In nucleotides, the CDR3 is TGCAGTGCTCCTTTGGCAGATACGCAGTATTTT. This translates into CSAPLADTQYF.

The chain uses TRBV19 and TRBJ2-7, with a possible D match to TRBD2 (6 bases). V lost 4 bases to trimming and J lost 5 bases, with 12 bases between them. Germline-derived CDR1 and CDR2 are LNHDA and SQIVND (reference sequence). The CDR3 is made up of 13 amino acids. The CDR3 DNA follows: TGTGCCAGTAGTAACCCGGCGGGGAACGAGCAGTACTTC. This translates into CASSNPAGNEQYF.

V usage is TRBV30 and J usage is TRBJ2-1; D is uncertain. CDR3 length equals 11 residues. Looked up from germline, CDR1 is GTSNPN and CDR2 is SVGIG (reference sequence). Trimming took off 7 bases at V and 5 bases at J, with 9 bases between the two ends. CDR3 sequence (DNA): TGTGCCTACAATGGGAACAATGAGCAGTTCTTC. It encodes CAYNGNNEQFF.

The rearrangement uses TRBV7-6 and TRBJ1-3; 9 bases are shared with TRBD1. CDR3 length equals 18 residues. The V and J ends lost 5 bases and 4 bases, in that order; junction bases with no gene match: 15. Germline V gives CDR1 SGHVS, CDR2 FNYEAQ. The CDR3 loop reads CASSNTLGGQGTGNTIYF. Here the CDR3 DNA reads TGTGCCAGCAGCAACACCCTGGGCGGACAGGGGACCGGAAACACCATATATTTT.

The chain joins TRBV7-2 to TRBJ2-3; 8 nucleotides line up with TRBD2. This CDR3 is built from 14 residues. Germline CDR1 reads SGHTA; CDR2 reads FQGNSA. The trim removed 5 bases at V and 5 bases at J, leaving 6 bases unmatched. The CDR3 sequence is CASSDGGAVDTQYF. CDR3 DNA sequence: TGTGCCAGCAGCGACGGGGGGGCCGTAGATACGCAGTATTTT.

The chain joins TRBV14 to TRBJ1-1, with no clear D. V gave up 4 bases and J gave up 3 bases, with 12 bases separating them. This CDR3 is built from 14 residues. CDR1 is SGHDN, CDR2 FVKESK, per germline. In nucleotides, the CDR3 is TGTGCCAGCAGCCGAGTTTCGGGGTACACTGAAGCTTTCTTT. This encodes CASSRVSGYTEAFF. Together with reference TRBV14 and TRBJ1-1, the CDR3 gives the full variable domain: EAGVTQFPSHSVIEKGQTVTLRCDPISGHDNLYWYRRVMGKEIKFLLHFVKESKQDESGMPNNRFLAERTGGTYSTLKVQPAELEDSGVYFCASSRVSGYTEAFFGQGTRLTVV.